These T cell receptor beta chains were read from a single sample in a study of control samples from healthy donors and cancer patients. TCRdb's copy holds only in-frame clones and misses some; the assay was immunoSEQ multiplex PCR. The table lists about 410,000 clones, around nine tenths of them singletons. The sample was PBMCs. These TCRs come from a man aged 35 to 55 with head and neck cancer. Each CDR3 is given with its conserved first and last residue. D genes are given only for firm matches. Some rows have no size entry. The others give once, few or many, or a class for an expanded clone.

>NA|NA|TRBJ1-5|14|TRBV5-6
TGTGCCAGCAGCTTTCGGGGGAGCAATCAGCCCCAGCATTTT
CASSFRGSNQPQHF
>NA|NA|TRBJ1-1|13|TRBV7-3
TGTGCCAGCAGCTCTAGGGGGGAGACTGAAGCTTTCTTT
CASSSRGETEAFF
>NA|TRBD2|TRBJ2-7|16|TRBV7-3
TGTGCCAGCAGCTTAAGTAGCGGGGGGACAGTCTACGAGCAGTACTTC
CASSLSSGGTVYEQYF
>NA|TRBD1|TRBJ1-2|13|TRBV19
TGTGCCACCAGGGACAGGGCCAGGTATGGCTACACCTTC
CATRDRARYGYTF
>few|NA|TRBJ1-2|14|TRBV14
TGTGCCAGCAGCCAAGGGGAGGGCATCTATGGCTACACCTTC
CASSQGEGIYGYTF
>NA|NA|TRBJ1-4|16|TRBV6-2/TRBV6-3
TGTGCCAGCAGTCCACCTATACAGGGCAGGAAGGAAAAACTGTTTTTT
CASSPPIQGRKEKLFF
>once|NA|TRBJ2-2|17|TRBV9
TGTGCCAGCAGCGTGGACGGGGGCAACTTAAACACCGGGGAGCTGTTTTTT
CASSVDGGNLNTGELFF
>NA|NA|TRBJ1-2|16|TRBV5-1
TGCGCCAGCAGCCCCAGGTTGGGCGATCCCACTATCGGCTACACCTTC
CASSPRLGDPTIGYTF
>NA|TRBD2|TRBJ2-1|15|TRBV27
TGTGCCAGCACCAGTCTTAGCGGGAGTACCAATGAGCAGTTCTTC
CASTSLSGSTNEQFF
>NA|TRBD2|TRBJ2-7|16|TRBV18
TGTGCCAGCTCATCGAGACTAGCCTCGAGTTTCCGCGAGCAGTACTTC
CASSSRLASSFREQYF
>NA|TRBD1|TRBJ2-5|16|TRBV6-5
TGTGCCAGCAGTTTACCGGGGACAGGGGGAAGGGGGACCCAGTACTTC
CASSLPGTGGRGTQYF